Described below is a single T cell receptor beta chain sequence and its context. This record comes from a study of blood T cell repertoires in COVID-19. Study-wide context: Specimens from acute and convalescent COVID-19 originated in the United States, Italy and Spain. PBMCs, B-cell-depleted T cells, or T cells were the source of the cDNA or gDNA that made up the material.

In the original workflow: Reference gene primer amplification gave estimated nucleated cell counts. Method: immunoSEQ multiplex PCR; TCRdb's copy keeps in-frame clones and lacks some. The V and J calls and the clone size are those of that table, but D and trimming were determined from the DNA. The sample has over 150,000 clones; about 86% are singletons. This CDR3 has 18 residues. Source material: peripheral blood. This sequence originates from a man aged 50 to 60 with active or convalescent COVID-19. The chain carries TRBV12-1 and TRBJ2-2; TRBD1, the table's D call, was not compared with the DNA. TRBV12-1 is listed as a pseudogene. The CDR3: CASSLTGRQAANTGELFF. CDR3 nucleotide sequence: TGTGCCAGCAGTCTTACTGGGAGACAGGCAGCGAACACCGGGGAGCTGTTTTTT.